The source of this T cell receptor (beta chain) is a study of metastatic and nonmetastatic thyroid tumors. Study-level background: Repertoires were compared across blood and tumor or nodule tissue from malignant and benign thyroid patients. Whole-study findings and limits: Benign nodules reportedly had significantly lower TCR beta diversity than malignant thyroid tumors in blood and tumor.

A remark on this clone: Its target is not known.

The CDR3 runs 13 residues. Germline CDR1 is PRHDT and CDR2 is FYEKMQ (reference sequence). V lost 4 bases to trimming and J lost 5 bases, with 11 bases between them. TCRdb re-clonotyped the PCR reads through MiXCR. The sample includes some 7,400 clones, under 30% of them seen just once. No patient received treatment before thyroid surgery. The receptor comes from a male donor with papillary thyroid cancer or a benign thyroid nodule (not recorded which). Some clones in this sample may be carry-over from other donors' samples. The specimen was adjacent normal tissue. The chain carries TRBV13 and TRBJ1-1, with D maybe TRBD1 (5 bases). The chain's CDR3 is CASSSWGGTEAFF. The CDR3 DNA reads TGTGCCAGCAGCTCTTGGGGGGGGACTGAAGCTTTCTTT.